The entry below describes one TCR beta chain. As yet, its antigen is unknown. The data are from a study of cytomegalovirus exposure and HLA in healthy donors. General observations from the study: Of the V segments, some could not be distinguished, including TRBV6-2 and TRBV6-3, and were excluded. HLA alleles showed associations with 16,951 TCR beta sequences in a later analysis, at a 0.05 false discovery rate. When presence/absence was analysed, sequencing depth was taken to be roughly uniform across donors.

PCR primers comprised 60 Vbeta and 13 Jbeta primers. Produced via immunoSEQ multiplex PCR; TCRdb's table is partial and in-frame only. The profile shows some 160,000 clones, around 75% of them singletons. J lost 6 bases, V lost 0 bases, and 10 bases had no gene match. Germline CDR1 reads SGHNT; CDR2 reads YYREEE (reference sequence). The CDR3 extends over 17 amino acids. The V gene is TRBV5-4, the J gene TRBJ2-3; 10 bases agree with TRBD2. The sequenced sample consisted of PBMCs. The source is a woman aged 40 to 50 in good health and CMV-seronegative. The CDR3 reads CASSLAASGSGVDTQYF. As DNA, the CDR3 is TGTGCCAGCAGCTTGGCGGCTAGCGGGAGCGGGGTTGATACGCAGTATTTT.